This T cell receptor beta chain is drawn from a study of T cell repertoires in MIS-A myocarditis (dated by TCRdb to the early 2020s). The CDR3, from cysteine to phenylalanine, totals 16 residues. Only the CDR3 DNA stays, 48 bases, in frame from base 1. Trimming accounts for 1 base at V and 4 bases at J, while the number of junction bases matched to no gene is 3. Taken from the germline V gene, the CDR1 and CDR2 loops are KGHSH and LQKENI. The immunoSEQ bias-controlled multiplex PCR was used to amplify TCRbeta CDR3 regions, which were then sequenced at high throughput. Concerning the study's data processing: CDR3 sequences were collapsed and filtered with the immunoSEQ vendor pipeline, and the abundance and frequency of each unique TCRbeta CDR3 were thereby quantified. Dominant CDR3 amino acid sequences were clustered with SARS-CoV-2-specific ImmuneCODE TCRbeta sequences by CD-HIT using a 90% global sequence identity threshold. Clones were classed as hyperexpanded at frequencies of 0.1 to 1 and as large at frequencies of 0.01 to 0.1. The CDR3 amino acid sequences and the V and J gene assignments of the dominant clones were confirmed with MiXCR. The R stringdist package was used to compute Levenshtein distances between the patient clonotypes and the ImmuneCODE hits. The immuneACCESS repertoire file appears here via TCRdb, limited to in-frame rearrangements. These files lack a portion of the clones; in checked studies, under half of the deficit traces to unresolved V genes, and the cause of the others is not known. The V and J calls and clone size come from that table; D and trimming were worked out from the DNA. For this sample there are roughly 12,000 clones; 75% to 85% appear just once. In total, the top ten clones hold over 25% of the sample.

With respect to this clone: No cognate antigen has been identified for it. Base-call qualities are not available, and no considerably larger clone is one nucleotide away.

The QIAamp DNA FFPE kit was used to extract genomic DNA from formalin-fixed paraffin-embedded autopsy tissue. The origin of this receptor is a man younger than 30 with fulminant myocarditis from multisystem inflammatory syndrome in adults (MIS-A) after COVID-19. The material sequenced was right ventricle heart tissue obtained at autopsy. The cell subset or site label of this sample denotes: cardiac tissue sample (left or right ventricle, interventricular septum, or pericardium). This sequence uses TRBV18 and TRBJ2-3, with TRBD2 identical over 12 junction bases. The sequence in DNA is TGTGCCAGCTCACCACGACTAGCGGGAGTGGCAGATACGCAGTATTTT. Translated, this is CASSPRLAGVADTQYF. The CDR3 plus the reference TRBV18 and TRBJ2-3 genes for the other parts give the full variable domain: NAGVMQNPRHLVRRRGQEARLRCSPMKGHSHVYWYRQLPEEGLKFMVYLQKENIIDESGMPKERFSAEFPKEGPSILRIQQVVRGDSAAYFCASSPRLAGVADTQYFGPGTRLTVL.